The 21 T cell receptor beta chains in this list originate from one sample, sequenced in a study of Ad26.COV2.S vaccination and SARS-CoV-2 variants. Using immunoSEQ multiplex PCR, the repertoire was profiled, and TCRdb retains in-frame clones only, with some absent. The table records 440,000 or so clones, about 89% of them present only once. Treatment indicated: some 20 received Ad26.COV2.S at low or high dose, single or two shots; about 5 received placebo; per-sample allocation not given. Collection of samples fell on day 63 after the first vaccine or placebo injection. The material was peripheral blood, obtained in a trial of Ad26.COV2.S vaccine versus placebo. The receptors shown here come from a person between 18 and 65 years old who received the Ad26.COV2.S COVID-19 vaccine or a placebo.

The chain joins TRBV6-1 to TRBJ2-7; TRBD2 agrees at 13 bases. This CDR3 has 15 residues. The V segment lost 1 base and the J segment 4 bases; nucleotides outside the gene matches: 1. CDR1 and CDR2 from the germline V gene are MNHNS and SASEGT. The CDR3 coding sequence is TGTGCCAGCAGTGAAGAGGGACTAGCGGGATACGAGCAGTACTTC. Its translation is CASSEEGLAGYEQYF.

The CDR3 spells CASSEQGSYYGYTF. The CDR3 DNA is TGTGCCAGCAGTGAGCAGGGATCGTACTATGGCTACACCTTC. V and J are TRBV6-1 and TRBJ1-2; tentative D call: TRBD1 (5 bases). The V end was cut by 3 bases, the J end by 3 bases, with 11 bases between. Germline CDR1 and CDR2: MNHNS and SASEGT. CDR3 length: 14 amino acids.

The rearrangement uses TRBV30 and TRBJ1-4; no clear D gene. V was clipped by 2 bases and J by 13 bases, with 20 bases between them. This CDR3 is built from 14 residues. Germline values: CDR1 GTSNPN, CDR2 SVGIG (reference sequence). This chain's CDR3 is CAWSKIVTTTRLFF. CDR3 DNA: TGTGCCTGGAGTAAAATAGTAACAACGACGAGACTGTTTTTT.

The CDR3 spells CASSQDRDRGNYGYTF. The CDR3 DNA follows: TGCGCCAGCAGCCAAGATCGGGACAGGGGGAACTATGGCTACACCTTC. The genes are TRBV4-1 and TRBJ1-2, with TRBD1 identical over 11 bases. Per germline, CDR1 MGHRA and CDR2 YSYEKL. CDR3 length: 16 amino acids. The V segment lost 0 bases and the J segment 2 bases; nucleotides outside the gene matches: 2.

The V call is TRBV6-2 or TRBV6-3, the J call TRBJ1-1; 11 bases align to TRBD1. The CDR3 is 15 amino acids. Trimming took 4 bases from V and 5 from J; bases not matched to a gene: 6. The germline gives CDR1 MNHEY, CDR2 SVGEGT. As DNA, the CDR3 is TGTGCCAGCAGTTCTCCAGGGACAGGGGGTACTGAAGCTTTCTTT. It is translated as CASSSPGTGGTEAFF.

This clone turned up a few times. V usage is TRBV7-9 and J usage is TRBJ1-1, with TRBD1 identical over 7 bases. The V gene's germline CDR1 is SEHNR and CDR2 FQNEAQ (reference sequence). The ends lost 2 bases at V and 0 bases at J; junction bases unmatched: 3. The length of the CDR3 is 15 residues. Written as DNA, the CDR3 is TGTGCCAGCAGCTTACTTGGGACAGTGAACACTGAAGCTTTCTTT. Its protein is CASSLLGTVNTEAFF.

This chain uses TRBV18 with TRBJ1-6; D gene ambiguous. V lost 3 bases and J lost 10, with 10 bases in between. In germline, CDR1 is KGHSH, CDR2 LQKENI. The CDR3 is 13 residues long. In DNA form, the CDR3 reads TGTGCCAGCTCACCGGCGGAGGAGTCACCCCTCCACTTT. This encodes CASSPAEESPLHF.

The chain is built from TRBV6-5 and TRBJ1-4; possible D gene TRBD1, 6 bases. V was clipped by 2 bases and J by 7 bases, with 14 bases between them. In germline, CDR1 is MNHEY, CDR2 SVGAGI. The CDR3 covers 15 residues. CDR3: CASSYATGTFEKLFF. In DNA, the CDR3 is TGTGCCAGCAGTTACGCGACCGGGACATTTGAAAAACTGTTTTTT.

The gene calls are TRBV24-1 and TRBJ1-5, with D hard to call. Trimming removed 4 bases from V and 4 bases from J, with 10 bases in between. Germline lookup yields CDR1 KGHDR and CDR2 SFDVKD. The CDR3 consists of 14 residues. CDR3 loop: CATSDLDGNQPQHF. The CDR3 DNA is TGTGCCACCAGTGACTTGGACGGGAATCAGCCCCAGCATTTT.

The V call is TRBV3-1 (or the pseudogene TRBV3-2), the J call TRBJ2-1; TRBD1 agrees at 8 bases. V was clipped by 0 bases and J by 14 bases; unmatched bases: 6. The CDR3 has 13 residues. Per germline, CDR1 LGHDT and CDR2 YNNKEL (reference sequence). The CDR3 region has the DNA TGTGCCAGCAGCCAAGATCATGGACAGGGAAAGTTCTTC. It codes for CASSQDHGQGKFF.

The gene calls are TRBV30 and TRBJ2-7, with TRBD2 matching 9 bases. Per germline, CDR1 GTSNPN and CDR2 SVGIG (reference sequence). J was trimmed by 1 base and V by 0 bases; bases with no gene match: 7. The CDR3 runs to 16 residues. The DNA for the CDR3 is TGTGCCTGGAGTGTTTTAATTGGACTAGCGTCCTACGAGCAGTACTTC. This sequence encodes CAWSVLIGLASYEQYF.

The gene calls are TRBV7-8 and TRBJ1-5; D unclear. Deletions cut 5 bases from V and 0 bases from J, with 11 bases between. The CDR3 is 15 amino acids. Germline V gene sequence: CDR1 SGHVS, CDR2 FQNEAQ. CDR3 in amino acids: CASSLDVHSNQPQHF. CDR3 bases: TGTGCCAGCAGCCTGGACGTTCATAGCAATCAGCCCCAGCATTTT.

The gene calls are TRBV7-9 and TRBJ2-6; TRBD1 is a possible D gene (6 bases). V lost 5 bases to trimming and J lost 0 bases, with 14 bases between them. CDR3 length: 17 residues. Germline V gene data show CDR1 as SEHNR and CDR2 as FQNEAQ (reference sequence). CDR3 in amino acids: CASSQGHAISGANVLTF. CDR3 in DNA: TGTGCCAGCAGCCAGGGACACGCCATCTCTGGGGCCAACGTCCTGACTTTC.

This chain links TRBV7-2 with TRBJ2-7; D might be TRBD1 (5 bases). The CDR3 covers 13 residues. Trimming left V 5 bases short and J 0 bases short, with 8 bases between. Germline-derived CDR1 and CDR2 are SGHTA and FQGNSA. In nucleotides, the CDR3 is TGTGCCAGCAGCCCTGGACACTCCTACGAGCAGTACTTC. Amino acids: CASSPGHSYEQYF.

There are a few counts of this clone. This chain uses TRBV19 with TRBJ1-5; the D gene is possibly TRBD1 (6 bases). Trimming pared 7 bases from V and 0 bases from J, leaving 13 bases between. From germline, CDR1 is LNHDA and CDR2 SQIVND (reference sequence). CDR3 length equals 15 residues. The CDR3 region is CASTTGTNSNQPQHF. The CDR3 region has the DNA TGTGCCAGTACCACGGGGACAAATAGCAATCAGCCCCAGCATTTT.

The CDR3 nucleotides are TGTGCCAGCAGCAAGTCCTTTAAAAATCGGGACTACTACGAGCAGTACTTC. Translating gives CASSKSFKNRDYYEQYF. V gene TRBV21-1 combines with J gene TRBJ2-7; the table gives TRBD2 as D, unverified against the DNA. TRBV21-1 is flagged as a pseudogene. This CDR3 has 17 residues.

This sequence joins TRBV4-2 and TRBJ1-5; D may be TRBD1 (5 bases). Germline values: CDR1 LGHNA, CDR2 YNFKEQ. V gave up 0 bases and J gave up 7 bases, with 16 bases separating them. The CDR3 covers 16 residues. The CDR3 loop is CASSQEQWQGGQPQHF. CDR3 sequence (DNA): TGTGCCAGCAGCCAAGAACAGTGGCAGGGCGGACAGCCCCAGCATTTT.

This chain joins TRBV6-5 and TRBJ2-7; 7 nucleotides match TRBD2. Trimming removed 2 bases from V and 2 bases from J; junction bases left unmatched: 3. The CDR3 totals 14 residues. Per germline, CDR1 MNHEY and CDR2 SVGAGI. CDR3 protein: CASSYGGSPYEQYF. Written as DNA, the CDR3 is TGTGCCAGCAGTTACGGCGGGAGCCCCTACGAGCAGTACTTC.

This clone was picked up one time. The V gene is TRBV30, the J gene TRBJ2-1; 7 bases match TRBD2. Unmatched junction bases numbered 12, after V lost 0 bases and J lost 7 bases. The CDR3 spans 16 residues. Germline CDR1 is GTSNPN and CDR2 is SVGIG (reference sequence). DNA of the CDR3: TGTGCCTGGAGTGTACTTTACGGGAGGCTGGGTAATGAGCAGTTCTTC. It translates to CAWSVLYGRLGNEQFF.

The genes are TRBV9 and TRBJ1-1; D call uncertain. V lost 0 bases and J lost 1, with 4 bases in between. CDR1 is SGDLS, CDR2 YYNGEE, per germline. The CDR3 contains 13 residues. The DNA for the CDR3 is TGTGCCAGCAGCGTAGTGCGGAACACTGAAGCTTTCTTT. This codes for CASSVVRNTEAFF.

DNA of the CDR3: TGTGCCAGCAGCTTACAGGAATACAATGAGCAGTTCTTC. Protein sequence: CASSLQEYNEQFF. J is TRBJ2-1 and V is TRBV7-8, with no clear D. The ends were cut back, 2 bases at V and 4 bases at J, with 6 bases in the middle. Germline V CDR1 and CDR2: SGHVS, FQNEAQ. This CDR3 region has 13 residues.